The clone carrying this TCR beta chain was seen only a few times. These data are taken from a study of identical twins. CDR1 and CDR2 (germline): SGHNT, YYREEE (reference sequence). The CDR3 has 20 residues. J gave up 4 bases and V 3 bases, and 19 bases lay outside the gene matches. A single record per CDR3 protein comes from TCRdb applying MiXCR to the 5' RACE reads. The data show 700,000 or so distinct CDR3 sequences, approximately 9% seen once. This sample also belongs to another study, concerning yellow fever vaccine responses in identical twins.

This sequence was found in a woman younger than 35 in good health. Input material: PBMCs. The chain carries TRBV5-4 and TRBJ2-1; 10 nucleotides align to TRBD2. CDR3 sequence (DNA): TGTGCCAGCAGCTCCTTAGCGGGAGGTGTGTTCCAGGTACCTTACAATGAGCAGTTCTTC. It specifies CASSSLAGGVFQVPYNEQFF.